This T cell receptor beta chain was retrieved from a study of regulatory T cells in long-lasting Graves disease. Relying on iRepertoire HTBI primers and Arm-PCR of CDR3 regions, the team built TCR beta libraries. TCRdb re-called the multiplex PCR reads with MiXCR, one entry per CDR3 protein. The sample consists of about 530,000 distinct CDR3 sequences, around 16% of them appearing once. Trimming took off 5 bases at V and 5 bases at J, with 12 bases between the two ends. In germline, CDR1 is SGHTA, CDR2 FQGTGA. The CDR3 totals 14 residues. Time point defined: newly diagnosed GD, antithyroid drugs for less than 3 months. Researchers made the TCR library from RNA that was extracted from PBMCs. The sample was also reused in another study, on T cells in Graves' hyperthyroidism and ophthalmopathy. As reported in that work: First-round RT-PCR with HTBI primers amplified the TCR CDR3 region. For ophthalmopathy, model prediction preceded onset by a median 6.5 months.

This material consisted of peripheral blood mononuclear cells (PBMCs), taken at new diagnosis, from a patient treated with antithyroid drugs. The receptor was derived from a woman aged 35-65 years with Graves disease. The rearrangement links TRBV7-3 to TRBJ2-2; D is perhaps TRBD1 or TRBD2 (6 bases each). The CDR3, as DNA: TGTGCCAGCAGCCAACAGGGAGGAACCGGGGAGCTGTTTTTT. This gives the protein CASSQQGGTGELFF.